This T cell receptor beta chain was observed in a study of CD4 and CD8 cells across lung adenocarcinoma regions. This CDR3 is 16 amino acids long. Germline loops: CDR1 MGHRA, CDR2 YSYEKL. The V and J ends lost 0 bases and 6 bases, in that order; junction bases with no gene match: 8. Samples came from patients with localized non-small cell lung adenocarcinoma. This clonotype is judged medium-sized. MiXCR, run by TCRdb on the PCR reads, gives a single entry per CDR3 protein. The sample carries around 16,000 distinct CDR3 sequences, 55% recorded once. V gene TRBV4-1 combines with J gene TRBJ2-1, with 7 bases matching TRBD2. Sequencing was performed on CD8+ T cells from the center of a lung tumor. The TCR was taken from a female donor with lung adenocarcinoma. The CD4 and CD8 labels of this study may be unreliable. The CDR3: CASSQEGGGYGNEQFF. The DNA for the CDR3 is TGCGCCAGCAGCCAAGAGGGCGGGGGTTACGGCAATGAGCAGTTCTTC.